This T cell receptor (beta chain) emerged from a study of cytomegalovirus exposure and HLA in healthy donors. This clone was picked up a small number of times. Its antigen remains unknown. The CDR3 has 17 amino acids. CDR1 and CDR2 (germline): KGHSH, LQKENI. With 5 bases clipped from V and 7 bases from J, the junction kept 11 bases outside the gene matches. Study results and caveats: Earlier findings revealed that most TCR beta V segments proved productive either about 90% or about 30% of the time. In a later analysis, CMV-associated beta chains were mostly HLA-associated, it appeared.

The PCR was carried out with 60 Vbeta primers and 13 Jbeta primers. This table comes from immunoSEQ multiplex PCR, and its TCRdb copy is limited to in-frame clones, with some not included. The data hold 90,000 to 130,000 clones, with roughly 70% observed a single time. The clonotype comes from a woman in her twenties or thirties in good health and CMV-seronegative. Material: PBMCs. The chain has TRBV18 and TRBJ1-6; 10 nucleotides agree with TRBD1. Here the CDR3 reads CASSARDRGVKNSPLHF. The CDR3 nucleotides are TGTGCCAGCTCAGCCCGGGACAGGGGAGTAAAAAATTCACCCCTCCACTTT.